These 29 T cell receptor beta chains were sequenced from one sample in a study of CXCR3-negative and CXCR3-positive naive CD8 T cells. Study outcomes and limitations: CXCR3-negative naive cells had less hydrophobic TRB CDR3s than did CXCR3-positive naive cells.

UMI-labeled 5' RACE TRB cDNA libraries were prepared from the cells. TCRdb reprocessed the 5' RACE reads, with one entry per CDR3 protein and no DNA. The specimen's table records approximately 100,000 distinct CDR3 sequences. Their antigen targets remain unknown. Input material: naive CXCR3+ CD8+ T cells from blood. Subset noted: CD45RO-CCR7+CD27+CD95- naive CD8+ T cells expressing CXCR3 (TNR3+). The receptors originated from a human donor in good health. Some clones in this sample may be carry-over from other donors' samples.

V is TRBV9 and J is TRBJ1-2; TCRdb gives TRBD1 as the D gene, but with no DNA this cannot be confirmed. The CDR3 loop spans 15 amino acids. The germline gives CDR1 SGDLS, CDR2 YYNGEE. The CDR3 loop reads CASSGSLGQGYGYTF.

This chain joins TRBV13 and TRBJ1-1; no DNA is available, so the TRBD1 call from TCRdb remains unchecked. The germline gives CDR1 PRHDT, CDR2 FYEKMQ (reference sequence). The CDR3 has 14 residues. CDR3 protein: CASSSTPGGTEAFF. The full variable domain, with the rest looked up from reference TRBV13 and TRBJ1-1, is AAGVIQSPRHLIKEKRETATLKCYPIPRHDTVYWYQQGPGQDPQFLISFYEKMQSDKGSIPDRFSAQQFSDYHSELNMSSLELGDSALYFCASSSTPGGTEAFFGQGTRLTVV.

V is TRBV5-1 and J is TRBJ2-7; the D call from TCRdb, TRBD1, cannot be confirmed without DNA. The CDR3 sequence is 14 residues long. The germline gives CDR1 SGHRS, CDR2 YFSETQ. The CDR3 region is CASSRGQVTYEQYF.

V is TRBV30 and J is TRBJ1-4. CDR1 is GTSNPN and CDR2 is SVGIG in the germline V gene (reference sequence). CDR3 length: 14 amino acids. The CDR3 protein is CAWSPWTSSGKLFF. The complete variable domain, with remaining parts taken from reference TRBV30 and TRBJ1-4, reads SQTIHQWPATLVQPVGSPLSLECTVEGTSNPNLYWYRQAAGRGLQLLFYSVGIGQISSEVPQNLSASRPQDRQFILSSKKLLLSDSGFYLCAWSPWTSSGKLFFGSGTQLSVL.

The chain employs TRBV7-8 and TRBJ1-6; with no DNA, the TCRdb D assignment of TRBD1 cannot be verified. CDR3 length: 16 amino acids. Germline V gives CDR1 SGHVS, CDR2 FQNEAQ. The CDR3 protein is CASSPGVSSYNSPLHF.

This rearrangement joins TRBV13 to TRBJ1-2; TCRdb indicates TRBD1, and absent DNA this call remains unverified. The CDR3 spans 14 residues. The germline V gene encodes CDR1 PRHDT and CDR2 FYEKMQ (reference sequence). CDR3 loop: CASSTRRDRYGYTF.

The chain is built from TRBV12-3 or TRBV12-4 and TRBJ2-7; checking the TCRdb D call of TRBD1 is not possible without DNA. The CDR3 sequence is 14 residues long. The chain's CDR3 is CASSLGQGAREQYF.

The chain carries TRBV29-1 and TRBJ2-7; TCRdb's assignment of TRBD1 cannot be checked, as there is no DNA. The CDR3 has 14 amino acids. Germline-derived CDR1 and CDR2 are SQVTM and ANQGSEA. This chain's CDR3 is CSVELFWGASEQYF.

The V and J genes are TRBV5-6 and TRBJ2-2; the TRBD2 assignment by TCRdb is unverifiable without DNA. The germline V gene encodes CDR1 SGHDT and CDR2 YYEEEE. The CDR3 covers 16 residues. The CDR3 protein is CATETSGRINTGELFF.

The chain uses TRBV15 and TRBJ2-7; TCRdb names TRBD1, which stays unverified in the absence of DNA. CDR1 and CDR2 (germline): LNHNV, YYDKDF (reference sequence). CDR3 size: 14 residues. CDR3 sequence: CATSLHSTGGEQYF.

This chain links TRBV5-4 with TRBJ2-3. There are 15 residues in the CDR3. Germline CDR1 and CDR2: SGHNT and YYREEE (reference sequence). The chain's CDR3 is CASSPLAAGTDTQYF.

V is TRBV3-1 and J is TRBJ2-7; TCRdb's assignment of TRBD1 cannot be checked, as there is no DNA. This CDR3 contains 16 residues. CDR1 and CDR2 from the germline V gene are LGHDT and YNNKEL (reference sequence). The CDR3 is CASSLTRVTTPYEQYF.

V and J are TRBV19 and TRBJ2-7. The CDR3 sequence is 13 residues long. Germline V lookup: CDR1 LNHDA, CDR2 SQIVND (reference sequence). CDR3 protein: CASSSRTVGEQYF.

This chain links TRBV4-1 with TRBJ1-6; TCRdb designates TRBD1, a call that cannot be tested without DNA. Looked up from germline, CDR1 is MGHRA and CDR2 is YSYEKL. This CDR3 is 16 amino acids long. The CDR3 spells CASSQALGTGDRALHF.

The chain carries TRBV30 and TRBJ2-1; the D call of TRBD2 rests on TCRdb alone, since no DNA is present to check it. Germline-derived CDR1 and CDR2 are GTSNPN and SVGIG (reference sequence). CDR3 length equals 15 residues. The CDR3 loop reads CAWSPIRSGHNEQFF. The full variable domain, in which reference TRBV30 and TRBJ2-1 provide the parts outside the CDR3, is SQTIHQWPATLVQPVGSPLSLECTVEGTSNPNLYWYRQAAGRGLQLLFYSVGIGQISSEVPQNLSASRPQDRQFILSSKKLLLSDSGFYLCAWSPIRSGHNEQFFGPGTRLTVL.

V is TRBV28 and J is TRBJ2-7; absent DNA, TCRdb's TRBD2 call cannot be checked. The CDR3 covers 15 residues. Germline V gene lookup returns CDR1 MDHEN and CDR2 SYDVKM. The CDR3 sequence: CASAMGRGGVDEQYF. Filled out from reference TRBV28 and TRBJ2-7, the complete variable domain reads DVKVTQSSRYLVKRTGEKVFLECVQDMDHENMFWYRQDPGLGLRLIYFSYDVKMKEKGDIPEGYSVSREKKERFSLILESASTNQTSMYLCASAMGRGGVDEQYFGPGTRLTVT.

The chain recombines TRBV7-6 with TRBJ1-4. There are 18 residues in the CDR3. Germline CDR1 and CDR2: SGHVS and FNYEAQ. CDR3 region: CASSLTVFRQGPNEKLFF. The full variable domain, completed using reference TRBV7-6 and TRBJ1-4, is GAGVSQSPRYKVTKRGQDVALRCDPISGHVSLYWYRQALGQGPEFLTYFNYEAQQDKSGLPNDRFSAERPEGSISTLTIQRTEQRDSAMYRCASSLTVFRQGPNEKLFFGSGTQLSVL.

The chain links TRBV29-1 to TRBJ2-3. Germline V gene lookup returns CDR1 SQVTM and CDR2 ANQGSEA. This CDR3 is 12 amino acids long. The CDR3 spells CSVEGTGRTQYF.

The rearrangement uses TRBV9 and TRBJ1-1; TCRdb picks TRBD1, but there is no DNA to check that call. This CDR3 is 16 amino acids long. Germline V CDR1 and CDR2: SGDLS, YYNGEE. The CDR3 reads CASSPTDRGENTEAFF.

The gene calls are TRBV20-1 and TRBJ2-7; the TCRdb D gene call, TRBD2, has no DNA to confirm it. Germline V gene sequence: CDR1 DFQATT, CDR2 SNEGSKA (reference sequence). CDR3 length: 16 amino acids. The CDR3 here is CSARELGLADPYEQYF.

The rearrangement links TRBV6-2 or TRBV6-3 to TRBJ1-2; with no DNA, the TCRdb D assignment of TRBD1 cannot be verified. The CDR3 runs 16 residues. The germline CDR1 and CDR2 sequences are MNHEY and SVGEGT. The chain's CDR3 is CASSYTGQGIWYGYTF.

This sequence joins TRBV29-1 and TRBJ2-2; no DNA is available, so the TRBD2 call from TCRdb remains unchecked. The germline gives CDR1 SQVTM, CDR2 ANQGSEA. The CDR3 is made up of 14 amino acids. CDR3 loop: CSVEDRALNGELFF.

The chain couples TRBV20-1 to TRBJ2-5; TCRdb's D gene call, TRBD1, goes unchecked for lack of DNA. CDR3 length: 17 amino acids. Per germline, CDR1 DFQATT and CDR2 SNEGSKA (reference sequence). CDR3 protein: CSARDESGGGSFETQYF.

The rearrangement joins TRBV7-8 to TRBJ2-7; TCRdb names TRBD1, which stays unverified in the absence of DNA. The CDR3 runs 14 residues. Germline CDR1 is SGHVS and CDR2 is FQNEAQ. CDR3 residues: CASSLARDVYEQYF.

This chain links TRBV28 with TRBJ2-3; TCRdb selects TRBD2, and the lack of DNA leaves this call unchecked. Germline V gene data show CDR1 as MDHEN and CDR2 as SYDVKM. The CDR3 has 19 amino acids. The CDR3 spells CACSLLTGLAGMETDTQYF.

V usage is TRBV29-1 and J usage is TRBJ1-2; the D call of TRBD1 rests on TCRdb alone, since no DNA is present to check it. The CDR3 loop spans 12 amino acids. Germline CDR1 reads SQVTM; CDR2 reads ANQGSEA. The CDR3 sequence: CSVEDRALGYTF.

The chain recombines TRBV7-7 with TRBJ2-1; TCRdb returns TRBD2, unconfirmable since there is no DNA. This CDR3 comprises 16 residues. Germline CDR1 is SSHAT and CDR2 is FNYEAQ (reference sequence). The chain's CDR3 is CASSPSGIESYNEQFF. Looking up the rest from reference TRBV7-7 and TRBJ2-1 gives the full variable domain: GAGVSQSPRYKVTKRGQDVTLRCDPISSHATLYWYQQALGQGPEFLTYFNYEAQPDKSGLPSDRFSAERPEGSISTLTIQRTEQRDSAMYRCASSPSGIESYNEQFFGPGTRLTVL.

This rearrangement joins TRBV9 to TRBJ1-5; as DNA is missing, the TRBD1 call by TCRdb cannot be tested. Germline loops: CDR1 SGDLS, CDR2 YYNGEE. The CDR3 loop spans 14 amino acids. CDR3 residues: CAISPGQTPQPQHF.

The chain has TRBV29-1 and TRBJ2-2. Germline V gene lookup returns CDR1 SQVTM and CDR2 ANQGSEA. The length of the CDR3 is 12 residues. The CDR3 sequence is CSGSMNTGELFF.